Sequencing of this TCR beta chain was carried out in a study of CD8 T cells in ankylosing spondylitis. Worth noting for this clonotype: Its antigen is unknown.

A quantitative 5'-RACE method, one with molecular barcodes, was used to make TCR beta libraries. TCRdb reprocessed the 5' RACE reads with MiXCR, giving one entry per CDR3 protein. Of about 240,000 distinct CDR3 sequences listed, 9.5% to 12% are singletons. The study's findings and limits: Reactive arthritis synovial fluid and blood previously showed some of these motif variants. Reportedly, significant enrichment of disease-linked clones occurred in matched ankylosing spondylitis synovial fluid. Disease-associated clonotypes exhibited CD8+ identity and were relatively infrequent in peripheral blood.

The specimen was blood, either unsorted or a sorted T cell fraction (not recorded which). The TCR originated in a male donor with ankylosing spondylitis or in good health (not recorded which).

CDR3 sequence reads: CASSLSRDTQRNTIYF. The CDR3 coding sequence is TGTGCCAGCAGCCTTTCCCGGGACACGCAACGAAACACCATATATTTT. The rearrangement links TRBV14 to TRBJ1-3, with a possible D match to TRBD1 (6 bases). V lost 4 bases, J lost 5 bases, and 18 bases lay in between. The CDR3 runs 16 residues. CDR1 is SGHDN and CDR2 is FVKESK in the germline V gene. The variable domain in full, with the rest retrieved from reference TRBV14 and TRBJ1-3, is EAGVTQFPSHSVIEKGQTVTLRCDPISGHDNLYWYRRVMGKEIKFLLHFVKESKQDESGMPNNRFLAERTGGTYSTLKVQPAELEDSGVYFCASSLSRDTQRNTIYFGEGSWLTVV.